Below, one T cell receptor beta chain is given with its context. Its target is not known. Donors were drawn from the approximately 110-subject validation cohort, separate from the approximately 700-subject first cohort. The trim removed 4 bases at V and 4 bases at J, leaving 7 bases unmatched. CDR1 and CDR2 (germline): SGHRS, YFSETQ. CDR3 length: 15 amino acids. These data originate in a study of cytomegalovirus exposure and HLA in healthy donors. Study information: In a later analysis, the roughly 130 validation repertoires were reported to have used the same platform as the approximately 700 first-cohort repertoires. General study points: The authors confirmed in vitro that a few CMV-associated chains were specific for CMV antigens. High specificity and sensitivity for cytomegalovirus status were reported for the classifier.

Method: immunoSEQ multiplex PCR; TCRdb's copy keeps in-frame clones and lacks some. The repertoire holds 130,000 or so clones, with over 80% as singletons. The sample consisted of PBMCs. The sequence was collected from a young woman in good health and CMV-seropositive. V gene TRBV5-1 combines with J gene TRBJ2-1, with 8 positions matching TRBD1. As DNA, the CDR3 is TGCGCCAGCAGCCCGGACAGGGTTCAGTACAATGAGCAGTTCTTC. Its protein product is CASSPDRVQYNEQFF.